This passage covers 15 T cell receptor beta chains from one sample sequenced in a study of tumor-infiltrating lymphocytes in primary liver carcinoma. TCR beta cDNA was made from 400 to 500 ng total RNA with a constant-region primer. A slightly modified ARM-PCR protocol with three nested multiplex PCR rounds produced these TCR beta libraries. Rounds one and two of PCR, each of 10 cycles, were primed with TRBV1-TRBV30 forward primers and a C-beta reverse primer. TCRdb re-derived calls from the multiplex PCR reads in MiXCR, one entry per CDR3 protein. This sample has fewer than 250,000 distinct CDR3 sequences, with around 85% found just once. DNA and RNA were both co-extracted from 20-30 mg of bulk tissue that had not been sorted. The sequenced material came from tumor tissue from primary liver carcinoma. The receptors were sampled from a man in his forties or fifties with primary liver carcinoma and hepatitis B virus infection.

This rearrangement joins TRBV11-3 to TRBJ2-1; D call uncertain. Deletions cut 8 bases from V and 6 bases from J, with 8 bases between. Looked up from germline, CDR1 is SGHNT and CDR2 is YENEEA. CDR3 length: 11 residues. CDR3 in DNA: TGTGCCAGCTTAAATGTCAATGAGCAGTTCTTC. Translated: CASLNVNEQFF.

In its sample, this clonotype was seen many times. The chain combines TRBV12-3 or TRBV12-4 with TRBJ2-7; D not resolved. Trimming shortened V by 1 base and J by 6 bases, and 13 bases separated the two germline ends. The CDR3 extends over 14 amino acids. CDR3 sequence reads: CASSLVGRPFEQYF. CDR3 nucleotides: TGTGCCAGCAGTTTAGTAGGCAGACCATTCGAGCAGTACTTC.

For this clonotype: The junction departs from the called germline gene at one end, perhaps through a read error. The V gene is TRBV4-1, the J gene TRBJ2-2; either TRBD1 or TRBD2 may fit D (6 bases each). This CDR3 spans 15 amino acids. Germline V CDR1 and CDR2: MGHRA, YSYEKL. CDR3 loop: CASNQDPGAPGEMFF. As DNA, the CDR3 is TGCGCCAGCAACCAAGACCCGGGGGCTCCCGGGGAGATGTTTTTT.

A word on this clonotype: No conserved phenylalanine or tryptophan is present at the end of the CDR3, so a read error is the likely explanation. The V and J genes are TRBV4-3 and TRBJ1-2, with D maybe TRBD1 (6 bases). The CDR3 has 15 residues. Germline V gene lookup returns CDR1 LGHNA and CDR2 YSLEER. V lost 0 bases to trimming and J lost 6 bases, with 14 bases between them. CDR3 DNA sequence: TGCGCCAGCAGCCAAGATAGGCGGGGGCCTCATGGCTACACCTGC. Encoded protein: CASSQDRRGPHGYTC.

With regard to this clonotype: Since the CDR3 does not end with the conserved phenylalanine or tryptophan, this likely comes from a read error. The DNA is omitted, as the CDR3 cannot be located on it reliably, and the CDR3 follows TCRdb's listing. The chain employs TRBV29-1 and TRBJ1-1. The CDR3 region is 12 residues in length, termini included. Germline V gives CDR1 SQVTM, CDR2 ANQGSEA. The CDR3 reads CSVRPEVTEASI.

A word on this clonotype: The junction differs from germline at one of its ends, possibly a read error. The V gene is TRBV11-1, the J gene TRBJ2-1; D tentatively reads TRBD1 or TRBD2 (5 bases each). The germline gives CDR1 SGHAT, CDR2 FQDESV (reference sequence). The CDR3 contains 15 residues. This CDR3 reads CTSSFQGPLDEEQFF. The CDR3, as DNA: TGTACCAGCAGCTTCCAGGGACCGCTTGACGAAGAGCAGTTCTTC.

The rearrangement links TRBV4-3 to TRBJ1-4; D possibly corresponds to TRBD1 (6 bases). CDR1 and CDR2 (germline): LGHNA, YSLEER. Trimming shortened V by 0 bases and J by 12 bases, and 23 bases separated the two germline ends. The length of the CDR3 is 17 residues. The CDR3: CASSQDLTGGGFEELFF. In nucleotides, the CDR3 is TGCGCCAGCAGCCAAGACCTCACGGGGGGCGGGTTCGAAGAACTGTTTTTT.

This clonotype was found many times. J is TRBJ1-1 and V is TRBV30, with D perhaps TRBD1 (5 bases). The germline V gene has CDR1 GTSNPN and CDR2 SVGIG (reference sequence). This CDR3 spans 13 amino acids. V shed 4 bases and J shed 5 bases, with 14 bases lying between them. The DNA for the CDR3 is TGTGCCTGGACGGCCTTCGAGGGGACTGAAGCTTTCTTT. Protein sequence: CAWTAFEGTEAFF.

The chain links TRBV5-6 to TRBJ2-3; TRBD1 is a possible D gene (6 bases). This CDR3 spans 16 amino acids. V lost 6 bases and J lost 2, with 19 bases in between. CDR1 and CDR2 from the germline V gene are SGHDT and YYEEEE. The CDR3 is CASMLGGGSNTDTQYF. In nucleotides, the CDR3 is TGTGCCAGCATGCTTGGGGGCGGAAGTAACACAGATACGCAGTATTTT.

This clonotype was seen only once. This CDR3 is missing its conserved last phenylalanine or tryptophan, likely due to a read error. The J gene is TRBJ1-1, the V gene TRBV28; 7 nucleotides match TRBD1. V gave up 6 bases and J gave up 9 bases; unmatched junction bases: 4. The CDR3 is made up of 11 amino acids. Germline V gene lookup returns CDR1 MDHEN and CDR2 SYDVKM. CDR3 amino acids: CASRETGQAFI. CDR3 sequence (DNA): TGTGCCAGCAGAGAGACAGGGCAAGCTTTCATT.

Worth noting for this clonotype: This likely comes from a read error, as the CDR3 has no conserved phenylalanine or tryptophan at its end. This sequence joins TRBV6-5 and TRBJ1-6, with a possible D match to TRBD1 (5 bases). Per the germline V gene, CDR1 is MNHEY and CDR2 is SVGAGI. This CDR3 contains 15 residues. This CDR3 is CVSNYSWDHYSPLHL. CDR3 sequence (DNA): TGTGTCAGTAATTACTCATGGGACCACTATTCACCCCTCCACCTT.

This clonotype came up a few times. Its ends do not fully match the called genes, so a read error is possible. The chain couples TRBV6-1 to TRBJ2-7; 9 nucleotides align to TRBD1. CDR3 length: 14 residues. The germline V gene encodes CDR1 MNHNS and CDR2 SASEGT. CDR3 coding DNA: TGTGCCAGCACTACCGGGACAGGGCCCTATGAGCAGTACTTC. It yields the protein CASTTGTGPYEQYF.

For this clonotype: A clone one base away is much larger, so this may be a read error. This chain joins TRBV5-1 and TRBJ2-6; D ambiguous. Germline values: CDR1 SGHRS, CDR2 YFSETQ. This CDR3 is 15 amino acids long. Trimming shortened V by 3 bases and J by 3 bases, and 10 bases separated the two germline ends. The CDR3: CASSSGRSGANVLTF. As DNA, the CDR3 is TGCGCCAGCAGCTCAGGAAGAAGTGGGGCCAACGTCCTGACTTTC.

In regard to this clonotype: A much larger clone sits a single nucleotide away, making a read error possible. This chain connects TRBV30 to TRBJ2-7; D remains ambiguous. V shed 0 bases and J shed 0 bases, with 12 bases lying between them. Germline V CDR1 and CDR2: GTSNPN, SVGIG (reference sequence). CDR3 length: 15 residues. In DNA, the CDR3 is TGTGCCTGGAGTGTAAACATGATCTCCTCCTACGAGCAGTACTTC. Encoded protein: CAWSVNMISSYEQYF.

The CDR3 region is CASDQEGNYGYTF. The CDR3 DNA follows: TGCGCCAGCGACCAAGAGGGCAACTATGGCTACACCTTC. This rearrangement joins TRBV4-3 to TRBJ1-2; D uncertain. Trimming stripped 8 bases from V and 2 bases from J, with 12 bases between. Germline loops: CDR1 LGHNA, CDR2 YSLEER. The CDR3 has 13 residues.